This T cell receptor beta chain was observed in a study of cytomegalovirus exposure and HLA in healthy donors. Overall study: T cells numbering about 200 million yielded more than 95 million unique TCR beta sequences in an earlier analysis. General study points: CMV serostatus was the only immune exposure information that was available. Per a prior analysis, the majority of TCR beta V segments were productive roughly 87% or roughly 30% of the time.

Note on this clone: The antigen is unknown.

The PCR employed 60 Vbeta primers together with 13 Jbeta primers. Sequenced by immunoSEQ multiplex PCR; TCRdb stores in-frame clones only, minus some. The data contain under 150,000 clones, over 70% of them seen just once; the ten biggest clones take up approximately 2%. The V segment lost 4 bases and the J segment 6 bases; nucleotides outside the gene matches: 4. Germline V gives CDR1 KGHSH, CDR2 LQKENI. The CDR3 totals 14 residues. The sequencing sample was made of PBMCs. The sequence derives from a woman between 40 and 55 years old in good health and CMV-seronegative. The rearrangement links TRBV18 to TRBJ2-1; TRBD2 matches at 9 bases. This CDR3 is CASSRPSGVNEQFF. The CDR3 nucleotides read TGTGCCAGCTCACGCCCTAGCGGGGTCAATGAGCAGTTCTTC.